This T cell receptor (beta chain) originates from a study of T cells and copy number aberrations in small-cell lung cancer. General observations from the study: All specimens were formalin-fixed paraffin-embedded tissue, which is known to introduce sequencing artifacts.

Measured with immunoSEQ multiplex PCR; TCRdb has only the in-frame clones, and not every one. The sample lists about 2,400 clones, 70% to 85% occurring once. The ends lost 4 bases at V and 4 bases at J; junction bases unmatched: 23. CDR1 and CDR2 (germline): LGHNA, YNFKEQ. The CDR3 is 20 residues long. About this clone itself: Its antigen remains unknown.

Sequencing was carried out using normal tissue next to the tumor. The source is a woman in her fifties or sixties with small cell lung cancer. V usage is TRBV4-2 and J usage is TRBJ2-7, with 9 bases fitting TRBD2. Written as DNA, the CDR3 is TGTGCCAGCAGCCCAAAGTGGGGGGCGGGACTAGCAGGGGAAACTTACGAGCAGTACTTC. This sequence encodes CASSPKWGAGLAGETYEQYF.